This TCR beta chain appears in the sequencing data of a study of metastatic and nonmetastatic thyroid tumors. Overall study context: Patients with malignant and benign thyroid disease provided blood and tumor or nodule tissue, whose repertoires were compared.

As originally analysed: Clinicopathological groups differed in CDR3, with these differences serving to build a distant-metastasis classifier for papillary thyroid cancer. TCRdb re-called clones from the PCR reads using MiXCR. TCRdb, not the original authors, processed these V and J calls. The table has approximately 23,000 clones, under 25% seen once; the top ten hold about 70%. The entire patient cohort was treatment-naive prior to thyroid surgery. A word on this clone: Its cognate antigen is unknown. The junction and the germline gene differ at one end; a read error may be behind it.

This CDR3 comprises 13 residues. Germline lookup yields CDR1 MNHNS and CDR2 SASEGT. Study-level points and caveats: TCR beta diversity was reportedly significantly higher in malignant thyroid tumors than benign nodules, in blood and tumor.

The origin of this receptor is a male donor with papillary thyroid cancer or a benign thyroid nodule (not recorded which). Some clones in this sample may be carry-over from other donors' samples. Sequences were obtained from blood. The chain couples TRBV6-1 to TRBJ2-7, with no clear D. CDR3 DNA sequence: TGTGCCAGCAGGGTACTAAACTCCTACGAGAAGGACTTC. This codes for CASRVLNSYEKDF.